These 14 T cell receptor beta chains were sequenced from one sample in a study of T-cell memory formation after mild COVID-19. TCRdb called the 5' RACE reads again in MiXCR, with one record for every CDR3 protein. The sample holds approximately 570,000 distinct CDR3 sequences, under 20% seen once. Sequencing was performed on PBMCs or a T cell subset sorted from them (not recorded which). These receptors came from an adult woman who had mild COVID-19 (a few samples of this study predate the infection). Cell type and time point are not known.

This chain connects TRBV10-3 to TRBJ2-1; D may be TRBD2 (6 bases). V lost 5 bases and J 3 bases, leaving 14 bases between the germline ends. Germline values: CDR1 ENHRY, CDR2 SYGVKD. The CDR3 consists of 15 residues. Written as DNA, the CDR3 is TGTGCCATCAGTTCCCTCTTAGCGGACTACAATGAGCAGTTCTTC. It translates to CAISSLLADYNEQFF.

V is TRBV24-1 and J is TRBJ1-3; D unclear. The CDR3 length is 15 residues. CDR1 and CDR2 from the germline V gene are KGHDR and SFDVKD. Trimming cost V 3 bases and J 0 bases, with 8 bases left between them. The CDR3 coding sequence is TGTGCCACCAGTGATCCAGAGGACTCTGGAAACACCATATATTTT. Translated: CATSDPEDSGNTIYF.

This clonotype has a handful of counts. The gene calls are TRBV6-5 and TRBJ2-4; 9 positions match TRBD1. Germline loops: CDR1 MNHEY, CDR2 SVGAGI. The CDR3 sequence is 16 residues long. J lost 2 bases, V lost 5 bases, and 7 bases had no gene match. CDR3 bases: TGTGCCAGCAGTCCCACCGGGACAGGGTCCAAAAACATTCAGTACTTC. This translates into CASSPTGTGSKNIQYF.

The chain recombines TRBV5-1 with TRBJ2-2, with 7 bases fitting TRBD1. The CDR3 loop spans 17 amino acids. The J segment lost 0 bases and the V segment lost 2 bases, leaving 7 bases of the junction unmatched. Germline V gene lookup returns CDR1 SGHRS and CDR2 YFSETQ. This chain's CDR3 is CASSFGVTGSNTGELFF. DNA of the CDR3: TGCGCCAGCAGCTTTGGGGTGACAGGGTCGAACACCGGGGAGCTGTTTTTT. The full variable domain, rest sourced from reference TRBV5-1 and TRBJ2-2, is KAGVTQTPRYLIKTRGQQVTLSCSPISGHRSVSWYQQTPGQGLQFLFEYFSETQRNKGNFPGRFSGRQFSNSRSEMNVSTLELGDSALYLCASSFGVTGSNTGELFFGEGSRLTVL.

J is TRBJ1-1 and V is TRBV24-1; possibly TRBD1 for D (5 bases). Between the trimmed V and J ends, which lost 2 bases and 3 bases, there was a span of 15 bases. CDR1 and CDR2 (germline): KGHDR, SFDVKD. The CDR3 consists of 16 residues. The CDR3 bases are TGTGCCACCAGTGATTCGTTGGGGGACGGCCACACTGAAGCTTTCTTT. Amino acids: CATSDSLGDGHTEAFF.

CDR3 nucleotide sequence: TGTGCCACCAGGCCCGGAGGCAGCCCGAACACTGAAGCTTTCTTT. It codes for CATRPGGSPNTEAFF. The chain couples TRBV24-1 to TRBJ1-1; D gene unclear. The CDR3 covers 15 residues. Germline CDR1 is KGHDR and CDR2 is SFDVKD. V was shortened by 7 bases and J by 1 base, with 15 bases between the two germline ends.

The chain joins TRBV18 to TRBJ1-2, with TRBD1 identical over 8 bases. The CDR3 has 17 amino acids. The junction had 11 bases not matched to a gene; V was cut back by 1 base and J by 4 bases. CDR1 is KGHSH, CDR2 LQKENI, per germline. The CDR3 region has the DNA TGTGCCAGCTCACCACGGGACAGGATCGGACCCTTCTATGGCTACACCTTC. Translated: CASSPRDRIGPFYGYTF.

This sequence joins TRBV5-1 and TRBJ1-4; D call uncertain. From germline, CDR1 is SGHRS and CDR2 YFSETQ. V lost 3 bases, J lost 3 bases, and 9 bases lay in between. The CDR3 contains 14 residues. CDR3 DNA: TGCGCCAGCAGCTGGGCAGGATCTAATGAAAAACTGTTTTTT. Amino acids: CASSWAGSNEKLFF.

This clonotype was observed a few times. V and J are TRBV11-2 and TRBJ2-2; tentative D call: TRBD2 (6 bases). The germline V gene has CDR1 SGHAT and CDR2 FQNNGV. The CDR3 covers 16 residues. V lost 7 bases, J lost 2 bases, and 17 bases lay in between. The CDR3 here is CASTPPGLTNTGELFF. CDR3 bases: TGTGCCAGCACTCCCCCGGGACTTACTAACACCGGGGAGCTGTTTTTT.

This clonotype was detected a few times. The chain couples TRBV20-1 to TRBJ2-3, with D maybe TRBD1 (6 bases). CDR1 is DFQATT and CDR2 is SNEGSKA in the germline V gene (reference sequence). V shed 0 bases and J shed 2 bases, with 12 bases lying between them. The CDR3 totals 15 residues. This CDR3 reads CSARDEGVATDTQYF. CDR3 coding DNA: TGCAGTGCTAGAGATGAGGGGGTCGCCACAGATACGCAGTATTTT.

This chain uses TRBV20-1 with TRBJ1-1; TRBD1 aligns across 11 bases. The germline V gene encodes CDR1 DFQATT and CDR2 SNEGSKA (reference sequence). This CDR3 contains 18 residues. The ends lost 5 bases at V and 0 bases at J; junction bases unmatched: 14. In DNA, the CDR3 is TGCAGTGCTTTCACCTGGACAGGGGGCCAGATACTGAACACTGAAGCTTTCTTT. This sequence encodes CSAFTWTGGQILNTEAFF.

This clonotype was found many times. The V and J genes are TRBV4-2 and TRBJ2-7; 10 bases line up with TRBD1. This CDR3 comprises 16 residues. Germline V gene data show CDR1 as LGHNA and CDR2 as YNFKEQ. The V segment lost 2 bases and the J segment 7 bases; nucleotides outside the gene matches: 11. As DNA, the CDR3 is TGTGCCAGCAGCCAAAAGGAAGGGACAGGGGCGCATGAGCAGTACTTC. Translated: CASSQKEGTGAHEQYF.

This clonotype has more than one count but fewer than ten. V is TRBV3-1 and J is TRBJ1-1, with D possibly matching TRBD1 (6 bases). CDR3 length: 12 residues. The germline V gene encodes CDR1 LGHDT and CDR2 YNNKEL (reference sequence). V lost 4 bases to trimming and J lost 8 bases, with 11 bases between them. The CDR3 DNA is TGTGCCAGCAGCCCAGGACAGCTCGAAGCTTTCTTT. Its protein is CASSPGQLEAFF.

This clonotype showed up just a few times. V is TRBV18 and J is TRBJ2-7; 13 bases line up with TRBD2. CDR1 and CDR2 (germline): KGHSH, LQKENI. The CDR3 consists of 16 residues. Trimming removed 0 bases from V and 2 bases from J; junction bases left unmatched: 1. The CDR3 sequence: CASSPPGLAGTYEQYF. The CDR3 region has the DNA TGTGCCAGCTCACCACCGGGACTAGCGGGGACCTACGAGCAGTACTTC.